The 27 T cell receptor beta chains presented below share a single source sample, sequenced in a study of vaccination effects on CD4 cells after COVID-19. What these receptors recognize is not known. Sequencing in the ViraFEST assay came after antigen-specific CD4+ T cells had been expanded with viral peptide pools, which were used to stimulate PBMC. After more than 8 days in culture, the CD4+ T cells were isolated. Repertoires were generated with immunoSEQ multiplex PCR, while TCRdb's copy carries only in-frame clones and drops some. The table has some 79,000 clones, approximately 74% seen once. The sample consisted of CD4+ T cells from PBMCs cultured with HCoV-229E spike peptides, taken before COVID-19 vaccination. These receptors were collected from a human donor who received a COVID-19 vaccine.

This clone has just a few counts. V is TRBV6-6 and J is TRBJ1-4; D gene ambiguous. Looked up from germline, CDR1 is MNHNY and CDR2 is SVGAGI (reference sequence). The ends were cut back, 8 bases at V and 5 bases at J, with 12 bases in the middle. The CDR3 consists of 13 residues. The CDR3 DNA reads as TGTGCCAGCGGGAGACTGGGGAATGAAAAACTGTTTTTT. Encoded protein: CASGRLGNEKLFF.

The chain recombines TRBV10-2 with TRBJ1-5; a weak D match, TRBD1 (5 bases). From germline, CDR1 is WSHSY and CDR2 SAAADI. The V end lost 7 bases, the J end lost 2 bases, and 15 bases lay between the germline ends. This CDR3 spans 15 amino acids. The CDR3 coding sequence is TGCGCCAGCACCGAACAGGCTGGCGGCAATCAGCCCCAGCATTTT. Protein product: CASTEQAGGNQPQHF.

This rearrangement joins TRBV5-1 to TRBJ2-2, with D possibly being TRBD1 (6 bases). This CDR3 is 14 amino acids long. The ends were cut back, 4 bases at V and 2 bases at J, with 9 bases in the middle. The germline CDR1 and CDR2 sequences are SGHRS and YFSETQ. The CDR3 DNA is TGCGCCAGCAGCCTGGGACAAAACACCGGGGAGCTGTTTTTT. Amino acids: CASSLGQNTGELFF.

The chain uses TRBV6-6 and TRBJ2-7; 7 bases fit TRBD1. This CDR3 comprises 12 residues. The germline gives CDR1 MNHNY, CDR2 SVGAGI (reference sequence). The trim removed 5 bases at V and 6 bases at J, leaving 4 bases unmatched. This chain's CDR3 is CASSQGQLEQYV. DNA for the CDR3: TGTGCCAGCAGTCAGGGACAGCTCGAGCAGTACGTC.

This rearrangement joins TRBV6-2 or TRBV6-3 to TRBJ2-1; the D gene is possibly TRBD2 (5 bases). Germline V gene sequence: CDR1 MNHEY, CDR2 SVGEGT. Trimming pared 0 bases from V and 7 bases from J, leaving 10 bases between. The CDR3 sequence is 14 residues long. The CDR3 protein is CASSYSAVLNEQFF. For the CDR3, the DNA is TGTGCCAGCAGTTACTCAGCGGTTTTGAATGAGCAGTTCTTC.

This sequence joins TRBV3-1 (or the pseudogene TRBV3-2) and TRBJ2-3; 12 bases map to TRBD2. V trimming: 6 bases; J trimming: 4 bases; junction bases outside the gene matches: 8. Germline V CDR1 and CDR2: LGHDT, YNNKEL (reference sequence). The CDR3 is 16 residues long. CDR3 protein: CASRLLAGGAPDTQYF. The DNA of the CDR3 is TGTGCCAGCAGACTACTAGCGGGGGGCGCCCCAGATACGCAGTATTTT.

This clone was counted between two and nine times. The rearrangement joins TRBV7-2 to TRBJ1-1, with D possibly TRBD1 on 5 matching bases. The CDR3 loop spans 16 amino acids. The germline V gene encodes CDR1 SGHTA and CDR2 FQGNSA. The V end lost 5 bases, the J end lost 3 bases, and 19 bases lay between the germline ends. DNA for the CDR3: TGTGCCAGCAGCCCATGGGGGAGTCGAGTGTACACTGAAGCTTTCTTT. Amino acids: CASSPWGSRVYTEAFF.

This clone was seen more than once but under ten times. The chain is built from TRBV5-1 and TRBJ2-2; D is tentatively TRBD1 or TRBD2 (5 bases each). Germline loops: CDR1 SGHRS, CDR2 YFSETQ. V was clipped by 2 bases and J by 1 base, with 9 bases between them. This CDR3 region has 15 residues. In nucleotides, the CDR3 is TGCGCCAGCAGCTTAGGGACCAGGAACACCGGGGAGCTGTTTTTT. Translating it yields CASSLGTRNTGELFF.

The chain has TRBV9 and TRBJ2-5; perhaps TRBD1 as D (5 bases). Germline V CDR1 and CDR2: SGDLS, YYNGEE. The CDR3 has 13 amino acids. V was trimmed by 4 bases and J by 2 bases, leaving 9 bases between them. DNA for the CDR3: TGTGCCAGCAGCTCAGGGATACAAGAGACCCAGTACTTC. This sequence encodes CASSSGIQETQYF.

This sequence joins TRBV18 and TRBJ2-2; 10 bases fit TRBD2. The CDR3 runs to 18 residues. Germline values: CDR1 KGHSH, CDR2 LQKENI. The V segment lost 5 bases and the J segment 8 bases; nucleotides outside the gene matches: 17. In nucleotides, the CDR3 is TGTGCCAGCTCATGGCGAGCGGGGGGGCCCGCCGCAGCGGGGGAGCTGTTTTTT. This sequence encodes CASSWRAGGPAAAGELFF.

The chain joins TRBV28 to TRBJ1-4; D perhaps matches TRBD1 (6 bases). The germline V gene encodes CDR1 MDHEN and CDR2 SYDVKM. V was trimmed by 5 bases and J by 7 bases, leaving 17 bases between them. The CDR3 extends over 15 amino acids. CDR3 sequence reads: CASSGGGASSEKLFF. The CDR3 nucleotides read TGTGCCAGCAGTGGAGGGGGGGCATCGTCTGAAAAACTGTTTTTT. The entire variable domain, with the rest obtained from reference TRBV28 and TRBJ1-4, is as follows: DVKVTQSSRYLVKRTGEKVFLECVQDMDHENMFWYRQDPGLGLRLIYFSYDVKMKEKGDIPEGYSVSREKKERFSLILESASTNQTSMYLCASSGGGASSEKLFFGSGTQLSVL.

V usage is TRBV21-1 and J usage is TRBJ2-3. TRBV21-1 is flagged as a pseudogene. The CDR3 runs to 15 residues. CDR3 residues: CASSPPKTGADTQYF. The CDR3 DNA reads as TGTGCCAGCAGCCCCCCGAAGACTGGGGCAGATACGCAGTATTTT.

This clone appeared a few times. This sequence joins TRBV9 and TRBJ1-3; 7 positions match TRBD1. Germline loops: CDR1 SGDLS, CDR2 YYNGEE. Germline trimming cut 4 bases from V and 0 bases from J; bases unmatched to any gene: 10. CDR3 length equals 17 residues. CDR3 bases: TGTGCCAGCAGCTTCTATGAAGGGACAGACTCTGGAAACACCATATATTTT. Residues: CASSFYEGTDSGNTIYF. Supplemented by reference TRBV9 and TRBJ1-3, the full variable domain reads DSGVTQTPKHLITATGQRVTLRCSPRSGDLSVYWYQQSLDQGLQFLIQYYNGEERAKGNILERFSAQQFPDLHSELNLSSLELGDSALYFCASSFYEGTDSGNTIYFGEGSWLTVV.

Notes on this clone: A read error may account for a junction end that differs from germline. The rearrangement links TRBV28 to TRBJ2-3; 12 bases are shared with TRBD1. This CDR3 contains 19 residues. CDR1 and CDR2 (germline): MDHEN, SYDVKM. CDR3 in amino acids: CASSRNRGTGQGAVDTQYF. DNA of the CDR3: TGTGCCAGCAGCCGAAACAGAGGAACGGGACAGGGGGCTGTGGATACACAGTATTTT.

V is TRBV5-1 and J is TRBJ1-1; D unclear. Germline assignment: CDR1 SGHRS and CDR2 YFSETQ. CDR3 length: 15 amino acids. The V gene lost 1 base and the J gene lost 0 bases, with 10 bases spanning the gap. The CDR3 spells CASSLYPEMNTEAFF. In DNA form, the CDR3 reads TGCGCCAGCAGCTTGTATCCAGAAATGAACACTGAAGCTTTCTTT.

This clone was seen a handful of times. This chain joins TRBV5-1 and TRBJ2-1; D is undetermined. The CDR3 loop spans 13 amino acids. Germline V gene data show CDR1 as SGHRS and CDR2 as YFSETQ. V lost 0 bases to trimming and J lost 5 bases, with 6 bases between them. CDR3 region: CASSLGPNNEQFF. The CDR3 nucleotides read TGCGCCAGCAGCTTGGGTCCCAACAATGAGCAGTTCTTC.

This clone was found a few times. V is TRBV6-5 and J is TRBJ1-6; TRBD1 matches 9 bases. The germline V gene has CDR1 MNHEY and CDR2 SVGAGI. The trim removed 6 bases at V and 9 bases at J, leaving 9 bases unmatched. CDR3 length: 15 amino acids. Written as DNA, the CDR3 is TGTGCCAGCAGCCGAGGGACAGGGACGGGTTCACCCCTCCACTTT. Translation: CASSRGTGTGSPLHF.

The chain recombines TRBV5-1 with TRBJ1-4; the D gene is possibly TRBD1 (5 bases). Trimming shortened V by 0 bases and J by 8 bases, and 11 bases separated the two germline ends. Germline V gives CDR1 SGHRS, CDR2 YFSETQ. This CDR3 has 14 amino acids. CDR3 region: CASSLEAGREKLFF. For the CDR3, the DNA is TGCGCCAGCAGCTTGGAGGCAGGGCGGGAAAAACTGTTTTTT.

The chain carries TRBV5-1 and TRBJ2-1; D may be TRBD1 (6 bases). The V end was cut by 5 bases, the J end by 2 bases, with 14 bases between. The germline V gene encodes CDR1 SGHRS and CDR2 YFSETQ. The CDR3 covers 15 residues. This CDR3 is CASSRGGRTYNEQFF. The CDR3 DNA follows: TGCGCCAGCAGTCGTGGGGGCCGGACCTACAATGAGCAGTTCTTC.

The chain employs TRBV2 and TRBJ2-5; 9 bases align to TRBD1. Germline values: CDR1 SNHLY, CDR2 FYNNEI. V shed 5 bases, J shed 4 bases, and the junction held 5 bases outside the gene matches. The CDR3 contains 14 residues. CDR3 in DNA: TGTGCCAGCAGTCCCGACAGGGGGAGAGAGACCCAGTACTTC. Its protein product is CASSPDRGRETQYF.

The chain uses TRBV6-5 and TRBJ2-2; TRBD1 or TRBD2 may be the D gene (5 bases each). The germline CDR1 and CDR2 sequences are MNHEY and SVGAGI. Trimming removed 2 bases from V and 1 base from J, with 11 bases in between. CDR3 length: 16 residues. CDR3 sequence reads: CASSYPLGGNTGELFF. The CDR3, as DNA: TGTGCCAGCAGTTACCCCCTTGGGGGGAACACCGGGGAGCTGTTTTTT.

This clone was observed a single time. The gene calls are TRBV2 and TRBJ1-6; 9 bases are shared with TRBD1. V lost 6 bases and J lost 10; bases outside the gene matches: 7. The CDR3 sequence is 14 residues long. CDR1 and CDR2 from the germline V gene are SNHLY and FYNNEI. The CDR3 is CASRRGQGSSPLHF. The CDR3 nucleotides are TGTGCCAGCAGGAGGGGACAGGGCAGCTCACCCCTCCACTTT.

The chain's CDR3 is CASSVVGGGGFQETQYF. The CDR3 nucleotides read TGTGCCAGCAGCGTAGTGGGTGGCGGGGGTTTCCAAGAGACCCAGTACTTC. This chain connects TRBV9 to TRBJ2-5; 7 positions agree with TRBD2. The CDR3 covers 17 residues. V shed 0 bases, J shed 1 base, and the junction held 9 bases outside the gene matches. Germline V gene lookup returns CDR1 SGDLS and CDR2 YYNGEE.

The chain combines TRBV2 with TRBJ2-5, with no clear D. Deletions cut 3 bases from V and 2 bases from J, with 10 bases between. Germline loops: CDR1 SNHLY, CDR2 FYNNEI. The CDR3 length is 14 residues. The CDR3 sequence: CASSELSDQETQYF. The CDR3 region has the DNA TGTGCCAGCAGTGAGCTCAGCGATCAAGAGACCCAGTACTTC.

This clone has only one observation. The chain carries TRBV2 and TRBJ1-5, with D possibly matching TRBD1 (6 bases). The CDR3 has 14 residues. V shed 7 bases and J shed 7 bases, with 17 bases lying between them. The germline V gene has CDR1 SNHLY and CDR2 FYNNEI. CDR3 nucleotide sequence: TGTGCCAGCACCGGAGGGGGGGGCTGGCAGCCCCAGCATTTT. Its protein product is CASTGGGGWQPQHF. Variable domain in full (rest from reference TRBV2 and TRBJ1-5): EPEVTQTPSHQVTQMGQEVILRCVPISNHLYFYWYRQILGQKVEFLVSFYNNEISEKSEIFDDQFSVERPDGSNFTLKIRSTKLEDSAMYFCASTGGGGWQPQHFGDGTRLSIL.

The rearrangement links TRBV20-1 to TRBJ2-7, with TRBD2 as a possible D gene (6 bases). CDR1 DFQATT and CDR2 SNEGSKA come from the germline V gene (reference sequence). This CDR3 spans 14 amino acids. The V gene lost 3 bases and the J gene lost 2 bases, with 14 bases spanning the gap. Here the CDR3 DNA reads TGCAGTGCTAGTATGGGGGGTCGGACCTACGAGCAGTACGTC. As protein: CSASMGGRTYEQYV.

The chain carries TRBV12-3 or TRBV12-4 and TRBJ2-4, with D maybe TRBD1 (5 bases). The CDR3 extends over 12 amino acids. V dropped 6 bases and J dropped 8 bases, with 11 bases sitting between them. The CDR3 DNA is TGTGCCAGCAGCTCCGACAGAGACATTCAGTACTTC. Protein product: CASSSDRDIQYF.